The 5 T cell receptor beta chains below were found in one sample sequenced in a study of beta chain features in type 1 diabetes. Study-level points and caveats: All four CD4+ subsets of Type 1 diabetes patients contained TCRB CDR3s that were moderately but significantly shorter.

Their target antigens are unknown. Sequenced material consisted of expressed TCRB transcripts (all of the isolated RNA was reverse transcribed). Assay used: immunoSEQ multiplex PCR; TCRdb lists only in-frame clones, some missing. The table records 300,000 to 400,000 clones, around 9.3% of them present only once. Sequencing used central memory CD4+ T cells from blood. These receptors were obtained from a man aged 30 to 39 with type 1 diabetes.

Only a few counts were recorded for this clone. This chain joins TRBV28 and TRBJ2-7, with TRBD2 identical over 8 bases. V shed 5 bases and J 4 bases; nucleotides not matched to a gene: 16. The CDR3 runs 17 residues. Germline-derived CDR1 and CDR2 are MDHEN and SYDVKM. CDR3 region: CASSPGGGFSYNYEQYF. The CDR3 bases are TGTGCCAGCAGTCCCGGGGGGGGATTTTCCTATAATTACGAGCAGTACTTC.

The rearrangement joins TRBV12-5 to TRBJ2-5; D may be TRBD2 (6 bases). Trimming pared 7 bases from V and 4 bases from J, leaving 13 bases between. The CDR3 runs to 13 residues. Germline loops: CDR1 LGHNT, CDR2 FRNRAP. The DNA of the CDR3 is TGTGCTAGTGCCAGGGAGGCGGTAGAGACCCAGTACTTC. Its translation is CASAREAVETQYF. Full variable domain (remainder filled in from reference TRBV12-5 and TRBJ2-5): DARVTQTPRHKVTEMGQEVTMRCQPILGHNTVFWYRQTMMQGLELLAYFRNRAPLDDSGMPKDRFSAEMPDATLATLKIQPSEPRDSAVYFCASAREAVETQYFGPGTRLLVL.

This clone has more than one count but fewer than ten. The gene calls are TRBV7-7 and TRBJ2-1, with D tentatively TRBD1 (5 bases). The CDR3 length is 13 residues. V was trimmed by 3 bases and J by 5 bases, leaving 8 bases between them. Germline V gives CDR1 SSHAT, CDR2 FNYEAQ (reference sequence). The CDR3 spells CASSLGRDNEQFF. Written as DNA, the CDR3 is TGTGCCAGCAGCTTGGGCAGGGACAATGAGCAGTTCTTC.

The V and J genes are TRBV18 and TRBJ1-3; 8 positions match TRBD1. Trimming at V came to 1 base and at J to 0 bases, leaving 11 bases not matched to a gene. The CDR3 has 19 amino acids. Looked up from germline, CDR1 is KGHSH and CDR2 is LQKENI. This chain's CDR3 is CASSPRRDRSGFSGNTIYF. As DNA, the CDR3 is TGTGCCAGCTCACCACGCCGGGACAGGTCCGGATTCTCTGGAAACACCATATATTTT.

As regards this clone: Other DNA sequences within the sample encode an identical CDR3. This rearrangement joins TRBV5-6 to TRBJ2-5, with no clear D. There are 13 residues in the CDR3. Germline loops: CDR1 SGHDT, CDR2 YYEEEE. The V end lost 0 bases, the J end lost 2 bases, and 5 bases lay between the germline ends. CDR3 nucleotides: TGTGCCAGCAGCTTGGATAGACAAGAGACCCAGTACTTC. Protein: CASSLDRQETQYF.